This T cell receptor beta chain was captured by sequencing in a study of blood T cell repertoires in COVID-19. The protocol was immunoSEQ multiplex PCR, while the TCRdb copy is restricted to in-frame clones and leaves out a portion. Among around 80,000 clones listed, about 76% were seen once. The CDR3 extends over 15 amino acids. Trimming took off 5 bases at V and 4 bases at J, with 17 bases between the two ends. CDR1 and CDR2 (germline): MDHEN, SYDVKM. The sequence derives from a woman of 80 years or more with active or convalescent COVID-19. The V and J genes are TRBV28 and TRBJ1-1, with D hard to call. Sequencing was performed on peripheral blood. The CDR3 loop is CASSPPAASGTEAFF. For the CDR3, the DNA is TGTGCCAGCAGTCCCCCCGCGGCATCTGGCACTGAAGCTTTCTTT.